A single sample gave rise to the 22 T cell receptor beta chains below, sequenced in a study of cytomegalovirus exposure and HLA in healthy donors. The PCR used 60 Vbeta and 13 Jbeta primers. This table comes from immunoSEQ multiplex PCR, and its TCRdb copy is limited to in-frame clones, with some not included. The data hold roughly 160,000 clones, with about four fifths observed a single time. The sequencing input was PBMCs. These receptors were collected from a woman aged 45-65 years in good health and CMV-seropositive.

J is TRBJ2-7 and V is TRBV10-1, with D possibly TRBD1 on 6 matching bases. Trimming shortened V by 6 bases and J by 3 bases, and 18 bases separated the two germline ends. The CDR3 contains 15 residues. Germline lookup yields CDR1 WNHNN and CDR2 SYGVQD (reference sequence). The CDR3 protein is CASSHPDSPLYEQYF. CDR3 nucleotide sequence: TGCGCCAGCAGCCATCCGGACAGTCCCCTCTACGAGCAGTACTTC.

The V gene is TRBV20-1, the J gene TRBJ2-5; D remains ambiguous. The CDR3 runs to 11 residues. The germline V gene encodes CDR1 DFQATT and CDR2 SNEGSKA (reference sequence). The CDR3 DNA sequence: TGCAGCCTGGCAGGCCAAGAGACCCAGTACTTC. As protein: CSLAGQETQYF.

This clone was found once. V and J are TRBV6-5 and TRBJ1-6, with D tentatively TRBD1 (6 bases). V lost 6 bases, J lost 7 bases, and 16 bases lay in between. The germline CDR1 and CDR2 sequences are MNHEY and SVGAGI. This CDR3 spans 15 amino acids. CDR3 DNA: TGTGCCAGCAGGCCCCCGGGACAAAGAAATTCACCCCTCCACTTT. Amino acids: CASRPPGQRNSPLHF.

In this sample, this clone turned up a few times. V and J are TRBV7-2 and TRBJ1-1; no definite D call. V was clipped by 5 bases and J by 3 bases, with 10 bases between them. In germline, CDR1 is SGHTA, CDR2 FQGNSA. The length of the CDR3 is 13 residues. Here the CDR3 DNA reads TGTGCCAGCAGCCTAAACAGTTACACTGAAGCTTTCTTT. Translated, it gives CASSLNSYTEAFF.

V gene TRBV29-1 combines with J gene TRBJ1-2, with 9 bases matching TRBD1. There are 15 residues in the CDR3. The germline V gene has CDR1 SQVTM and CDR2 ANQGSEA. The V segment lost 6 bases and the J segment 6 bases; nucleotides outside the gene matches: 14. The CDR3 DNA is TGCAGCGTAGACGGGACAGGGCATGGGAGAGATGGCTACACCTTC. It codes for CSVDGTGHGRDGYTF.

The CDR3 DNA reads as TGTGCCAGCAGTTCCCTCCGGGAGCAGTTCTTC. This codes for CASSSLREQFF. The V call is TRBV6-5, the J call TRBJ2-1; D not certain. V lost 4 bases and J 10 bases, leaving 8 bases between the germline ends. Per the germline V gene, CDR1 is MNHEY and CDR2 is SVGAGI. This CDR3 is built from 11 residues.

The chain has TRBV28 and TRBJ2-5, with D possibly matching TRBD1 (5 bases). V was trimmed by 3 bases and J by 2 bases, leaving 13 bases between them. Germline CDR1 is MDHEN and CDR2 is SYDVKM. The CDR3 is 15 residues long. CDR3 protein: CASSFRAGVQETQYF. Written as DNA, the CDR3 is TGTGCCAGCAGTTTCAGGGCAGGCGTTCAAGAGACCCAGTACTTC.

V gene TRBV7-3 combines with J gene TRBJ2-1; 8 positions agree with TRBD2. Losses at the gene ends were 1 base for V and 3 bases for J; bases not matched to a gene: 5. The CDR3 loop spans 16 amino acids. Germline V gene data show CDR1 as SGHTA and CDR2 as FQGTGA. The CDR3 protein is CASSLRAGAGYNEQFF. The CDR3 nucleotides read TGTGCCAGCAGCTTAAGAGCGGGAGCTGGCTACAATGAGCAGTTCTTC. Filled out from reference TRBV7-3 and TRBJ2-1, the complete variable domain reads GAGVSQTPSNKVTEKGKYVELRCDPISGHTALYWYRQSLGQGPEFLIYFQGTGAADDSGLPNDRFFAVRPEGSVSTLKIQRTERGDSAVYLCASSLRAGAGYNEQFFGPGTRLTVL.

The rearrangement joins TRBV28 to TRBJ2-5; 7 bases are a match to TRBD2. The CDR3 length is 14 residues. From germline, CDR1 is MDHEN and CDR2 SYDVKM. V gave up 4 bases and J gave up 0 bases; unmatched junction bases: 2. Here the CDR3 DNA reads TGTGCCAGCAGTTGGGGGGGGTACCAAGAGACCCAGTACTTC. Its protein is CASSWGGYQETQYF.

The chain links TRBV11-2 to TRBJ2-5; 8 nucleotides line up with TRBD2. CDR3 length: 15 amino acids. Germline V CDR1 and CDR2: SGHAT, FQNNGV. Trimming at V came to 1 base and at J to 3 bases, leaving 4 bases not matched to a gene. The CDR3 nucleotides read TGTGCCAGCAGCTTAGCGGGGGGGTCTGAAGAGACCCAGTACTTC. Translating it yields CASSLAGGSEETQYF.

The genes are TRBV28 and TRBJ2-6, with D hard to call. The V and J ends lost 2 bases and 0 bases respectively, with 5 bases between them. The CDR3 runs 15 residues. Germline V lookup: CDR1 MDHEN, CDR2 SYDVKM. CDR3 residues: CASSLVFSGANVLTF. In DNA form, the CDR3 reads TGTGCCAGCAGTTTAGTCTTCTCTGGGGCCAACGTCCTGACTTTC. The entire variable domain, with the rest obtained from reference TRBV28 and TRBJ2-6, is as follows: DVKVTQSSRYLVKRTGEKVFLECVQDMDHENMFWYRQDPGLGLRLIYFSYDVKMKEKGDIPEGYSVSREKKERFSLILESASTNQTSMYLCASSLVFSGANVLTFGAGSRLTVL.

This clone was observed a handful of times. V usage is TRBV5-1 and J usage is TRBJ2-5; 9 bases match TRBD1. The CDR3 contains 14 residues. Germline CDR1 is SGHRS and CDR2 is YFSETQ. The trim removed 3 bases at V and 4 bases at J, leaving 4 bases unmatched. The CDR3 region is CASSSTGGAETQYF. CDR3 sequence (DNA): TGCGCCAGCAGCTCGACAGGGGGGGCAGAGACCCAGTACTTC.

The rearrangement uses TRBV27 and TRBJ1-4; perhaps TRBD1 as D (5 bases). V lost 2 bases and J 5 bases, leaving 9 bases between the germline ends. The CDR3 has 14 residues. Germline CDR1 MNHEY, CDR2 SMNVEV (reference sequence). CDR3 region: CASSLTGRNEKLFF. In DNA, the CDR3 is TGTGCCAGCAGTTTAACAGGAAGGAATGAAAAACTGTTTTTT.

V and J are TRBV9 and TRBJ2-1; D not certain. The CDR3 has 14 residues. V gave up 1 base and J gave up 3 bases, with 8 bases separating them. Germline V gene data show CDR1 as SGDLS and CDR2 as YYNGEE. The CDR3, as DNA: TGTGCCAGCAGCGTAACAAGTAACTACAATGAGCAGTTCTTC. This gives the protein CASSVTSNYNEQFF.

For this clone: This sample includes further DNA sequences coding for the same CDR3. The chain couples TRBV28 to TRBJ1-2; TRBD1 is a possible D gene (6 bases). The CDR3 sequence is 12 residues long. V lost 4 bases and J 5 bases, leaving 8 bases between the germline ends. Looked up from germline, CDR1 is MDHEN and CDR2 is SYDVKM. The CDR3 is CASSYRAYGYTF. CDR3 DNA sequence: TGTGCCAGCAGTTACAGGGCGTATGGCTACACCTTC.

The CDR3 loop reads CASSADRGLYNEQFF. As DNA, the CDR3 is TGTGCCAGCAGTGCTGACAGGGGGTTGTACAATGAGCAGTTCTTC. This rearrangement joins TRBV2 to TRBJ2-1; 9 bases fit TRBD1. CDR3 length: 15 residues. J lost 4 bases, V lost 4 bases, and 5 bases had no gene match. Germline-derived CDR1 and CDR2 are SNHLY and FYNNEI. The full variable domain, rest sourced from reference TRBV2 and TRBJ2-1, is EPEVTQTPSHQVTQMGQEVILRCVPISNHLYFYWYRQILGQKVEFLVSFYNNEISEKSEIFDDQFSVERPDGSNFTLKIRSTKLEDSAMYFCASSADRGLYNEQFFGPGTRLTVL.

This chain uses TRBV2 with TRBJ2-1; D call uncertain. From germline, CDR1 is SNHLY and CDR2 FYNNEI. V lost 6 bases and J lost 3, with 12 bases in between. The CDR3 contains 14 residues. CDR3 residues: CASSASGRYNEQFF. The CDR3 coding sequence is TGTGCCAGCAGCGCCTCTGGCCGCTACAATGAGCAGTTCTTC.

This rearrangement joins TRBV30 to TRBJ1-3; D is unresolved. Trimming shortened V by 5 bases and J by 0 bases, and 11 bases separated the two germline ends. Germline V lookup: CDR1 GTSNPN, CDR2 SVGIG (reference sequence). This CDR3 is built from 14 residues. This chain's CDR3 is CAWGKDFSGNTIYF. The CDR3 DNA reads TGTGCCTGGGGAAAAGACTTCTCTGGAAACACCATATATTTT. Full variable domain (rest looked up from reference TRBV30 and TRBJ1-3): SQTIHQWPATLVQPVGSPLSLECTVEGTSNPNLYWYRQAAGRGLQLLFYSVGIGQISSEVPQNLSASRPQDRQFILSSKKLLLSDSGFYLCAWGKDFSGNTIYFGEGSWLTVV.

CDR3 amino acids: CASSVGDRDYEQYF. In DNA form, the CDR3 reads TGTGCCAGCAGCGTAGGGGACAGGGACTACGAGCAGTACTTC. The gene calls are TRBV9 and TRBJ2-7, with 9 nucleotides matching TRBD1. V lost 0 bases and J lost 3; bases outside the gene matches: 1. Germline values: CDR1 SGDLS, CDR2 YYNGEE. The CDR3 spans 14 residues.

As DNA, the CDR3 is TGCGCCAGCAGCTTGCGACAAAACACCGGGGAGCTGTTTTTT. Translating gives CASSLRQNTGELFF. The V and J genes are TRBV5-1 and TRBJ2-2, with unresolved D. The ends were cut back, 1 base at V and 2 bases at J, with 6 bases in the middle. Germline assignment: CDR1 SGHRS and CDR2 YFSETQ. The CDR3 is made up of 14 amino acids.

This chain connects TRBV13 to TRBJ2-3; 7 bases fit TRBD1. The CDR3 length is 15 residues. The V gene's germline CDR1 is PRHDT and CDR2 FYEKMQ (reference sequence). V was clipped by 0 bases and J by 6 bases; unmatched bases: 6. The CDR3 coding sequence is TGTGCCAGCAGCTTAGGCAACAGGGGCAAGGATACGCAGTATTTT. Its translation: CASSLGNRGKDTQYF.

The chain carries TRBV7-2 and TRBJ1-2; 8 bases map to TRBD1. CDR1 and CDR2 (germline): SGHTA, FQGNSA. The V gene end was trimmed by 5 bases and the J gene end by 0 bases; junction bases not matched to a gene: 8. The CDR3 loop spans 16 amino acids. The CDR3 DNA is TGTGCCAGCAGCCCAAGGACAGGGCAAGCTAACTATGGCTACACCTTC. The encoded protein is CASSPRTGQANYGYTF.